A selection of T cell receptor beta chains follows, all from one sample in a study of beta chain features in type 1 diabetes. Profiling relied on immunoSEQ multiplex PCR, and the TCRdb table lists in-frame clones only, not all of them. Altogether more than 550,000 clones are present, 11% to 15% being singletons, with the ten largest covering 0.035% to 0.045%. Material: naive CD4+ T cells from blood. These receptors came from a man younger than 35 with type 1 diabetes. Each CDR3 is given with its conserved first and last residue. D genes are given only for firm matches. Not all rows give a size; the values are once, few, many and, for expanded clones, a class.

>.|TRBJ2-1|TRBV27|.
CAKRGFIDPYNEQFF
TGTGCCAAAAGGGGGTTCATCGACCCGTACAATGAGCAGTTCTTC
>.|TRBJ2-3|TRBV7-6|.
CASSVNRADTQYF
TGTGCCAGCAGCGTCAACAGGGCAGATACGCAGTATTTT
>TRBD2|TRBJ2-1|TRBV27|.
CASSSGLAGNEQFF
TGTGCCAGCAGTTCCGGACTAGCCGGCAATGAGCAGTTCTTC
>TRBD1|TRBJ2-7|TRBV6-1|few
CASSGQGTYEQYF
TGTGCCAGCAGTGGACAGGGCACCTACGAGCAGTACTTC
>.|TRBJ2-1|TRBV5-1|few
CASSPRAEANEQFF
TGCGCCAGCAGCCCCCGGGCGGAGGCTAATGAGCAGTTCTTC
>TRBD2|TRBJ2-7|TRBV7-2|few
CASSPTSGLSYEQYF
TGTGCCAGCAGTCCCACTAGCGGCCTCTCCTACGAGCAGTACTTC
>TRBD1|TRBJ2-7|TRBV7-2|.
CASTGQGSYEQYF
TGTGCCAGTACGGGACAGGGCTCCTACGAGCAGTACTTC
>TRBD1|TRBJ2-7|TRBV4-2|few
CASSPLTGLTEQYF
TGTGCCAGCAGCCCTTTGACAGGGTTAACCGAGCAGTACTTC
>.|TRBJ2-7|TRBV15|.
CATSRDHSTYEQYF
TGTGCCACCAGCAGAGATCATAGCACCTACGAGCAGTACTTC
>TRBD1|TRBJ1-2|TRBV5-6|few
CASSQGDYGYTF
TGTGCCAGCAGCCAGGGGGACTATGGCTACACCTTC
>TRBD1|TRBJ2-3|TRBV30|.
CASSLWTGATDTQYF
TGTGCCAGCAGTTTATGGACAGGGGCCACAGATACGCAGTATTTT
>.|TRBJ2-1|TRBV2|.
CASSPDIYNEQFF
TGTGCCAGCAGCCCCGACATATACAATGAGCAGTTCTTC
>.|TRBJ1-2|TRBV5-6|few
CASSSSGVHGYTF
TGTGCCAGCAGCTCCTCGGGGGTTCATGGCTACACCTTC
>.|TRBJ1-2|TRBV6-6|few
CASSSLLVGVSGYTF
TGTGCCAGCAGTTCACTGCTGGTGGGGGTATCTGGCTACACCTTC
>TRBD2|TRBJ2-3|TRBV9|.
CASSVYEREPRDTQYF
TGTGCCAGCAGCGTATATGAGCGGGAGCCCCGTGATACGCAGTATTTT
>.|TRBJ2-1|TRBV27|.
CASRERQNEQFF
TGTGCCAGCAGGGAGCGACAGAATGAGCAGTTCTTC
>.|TRBJ2-2|TRBV30|few
CAWKERVYTGELFF
TGTGCCTGGAAGGAGCGGGTCTACACCGGGGAGCTGTTTTTT
>TRBD1|TRBJ1-2|TRBV27|few
CASARAGTAINYGYTF
TGTGCCAGCGCCCGGGCCGGGACAGCAATAAACTATGGCTACACCTTC
>.|TRBJ1-5|TRBV6-6|.
CASSYSSGNQPQHF
TGTGCCAGCAGTTACTCTTCGGGCAATCAGCCCCAGCATTTT
>.|TRBJ2-1|TRBV6-5|.
CASSPDSRFYNEQFF
TGTGCCAGCAGTCCAGACAGCCGATTCTACAATGAGCAGTTCTTC
>.|TRBJ1-2|TRBV6-1|few
CASSDVRGSYTF
TGTGCCAGCAGTGATGTCAGGGGTAGCTACACCTTC
>.|TRBJ1-1|TRBV7-2|.
CASSLALVGALNTEAFF
TGTGCCAGCAGCTTAGCGCTGGTGGGGGCGCTGAACACTGAAGCTTTCTTT
>TRBD1|TRBJ2-3|TRBV7-3|.
CASSLTRDRGADTQYF
TGTGCCAGCAGCTTAACGCGGGACAGGGGAGCAGATACGCAGTATTTT
>TRBD2|TRBJ2-5|TRBV5-1|few
CASSLGLAGAETQYF
TGCGCCAGCAGCTTGGGACTAGCGGGAGCAGAGACCCAGTACTTC
>.|TRBJ1-1|TRBV30|.
CAWTIRQNTEAFF
TGTGCCTGGACTATACGACAGAACACTGAAGCTTTCTTT
>.|TRBJ1-5|TRBV25-1|few
CASSEASGYGNQPQHF
TGTGCCAGCAGTGAGGCCAGCGGGTATGGCAATCAGCCCCAGCATTTT